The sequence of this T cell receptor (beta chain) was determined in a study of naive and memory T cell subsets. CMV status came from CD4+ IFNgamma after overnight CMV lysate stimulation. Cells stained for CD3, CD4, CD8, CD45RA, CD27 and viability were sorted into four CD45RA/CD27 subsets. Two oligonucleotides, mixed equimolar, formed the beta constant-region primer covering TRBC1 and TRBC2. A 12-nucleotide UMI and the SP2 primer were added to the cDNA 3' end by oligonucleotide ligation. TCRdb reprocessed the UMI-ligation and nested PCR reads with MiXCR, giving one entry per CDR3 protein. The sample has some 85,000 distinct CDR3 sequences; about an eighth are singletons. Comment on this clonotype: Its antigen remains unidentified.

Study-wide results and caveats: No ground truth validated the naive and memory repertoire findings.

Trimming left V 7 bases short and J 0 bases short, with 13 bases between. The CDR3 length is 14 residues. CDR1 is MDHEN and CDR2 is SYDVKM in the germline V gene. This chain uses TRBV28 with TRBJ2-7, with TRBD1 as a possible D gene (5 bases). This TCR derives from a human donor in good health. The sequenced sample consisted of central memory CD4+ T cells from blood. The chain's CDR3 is CASTPRRGSYEQYF. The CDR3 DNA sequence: TGTGCCAGCACCCCGAGAAGGGGCTCCTACGAGCAGTACTTC.